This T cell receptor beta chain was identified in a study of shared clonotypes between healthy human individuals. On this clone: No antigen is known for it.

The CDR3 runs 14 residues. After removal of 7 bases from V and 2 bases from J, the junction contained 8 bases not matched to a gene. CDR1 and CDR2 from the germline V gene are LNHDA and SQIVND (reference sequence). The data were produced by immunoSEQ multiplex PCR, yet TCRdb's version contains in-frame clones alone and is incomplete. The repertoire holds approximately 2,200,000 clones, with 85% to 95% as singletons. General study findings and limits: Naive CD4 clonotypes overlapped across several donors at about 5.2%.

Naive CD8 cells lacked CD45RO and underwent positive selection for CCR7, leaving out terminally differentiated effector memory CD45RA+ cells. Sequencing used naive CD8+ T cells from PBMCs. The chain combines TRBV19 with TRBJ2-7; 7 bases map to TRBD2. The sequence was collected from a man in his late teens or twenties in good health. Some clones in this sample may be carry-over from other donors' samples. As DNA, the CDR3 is TGTGCCAGTACCCCGGGGAGCGGGACCTACGAGCAGTACTTC. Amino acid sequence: CASTPGSGTYEQYF.